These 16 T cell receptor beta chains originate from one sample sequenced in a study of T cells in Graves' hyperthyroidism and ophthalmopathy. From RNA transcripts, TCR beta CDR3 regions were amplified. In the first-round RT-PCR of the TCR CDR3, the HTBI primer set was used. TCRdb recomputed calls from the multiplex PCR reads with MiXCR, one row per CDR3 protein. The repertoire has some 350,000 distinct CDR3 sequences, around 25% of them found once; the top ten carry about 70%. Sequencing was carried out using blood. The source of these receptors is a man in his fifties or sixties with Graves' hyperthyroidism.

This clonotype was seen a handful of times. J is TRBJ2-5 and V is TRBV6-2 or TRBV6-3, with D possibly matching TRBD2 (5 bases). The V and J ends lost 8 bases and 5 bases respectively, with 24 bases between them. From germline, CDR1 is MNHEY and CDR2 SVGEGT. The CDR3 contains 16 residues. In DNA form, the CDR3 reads TGTGCCAGCGCGCCTGGGTTGGGCGGGTTGCGGGAGACCCAGTACTTC. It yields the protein CASAPGLGGLRETQYF.

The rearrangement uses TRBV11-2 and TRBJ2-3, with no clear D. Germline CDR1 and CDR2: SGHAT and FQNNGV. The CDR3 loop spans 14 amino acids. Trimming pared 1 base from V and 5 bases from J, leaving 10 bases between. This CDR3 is CASSLGPQEDTQYF. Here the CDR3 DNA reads TGTGCCAGCAGCTTAGGCCCCCAGGAAGATACGCAGTATTTT. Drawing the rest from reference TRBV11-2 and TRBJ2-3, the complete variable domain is EAGVAQSPRYKIIEKRQSVAFWCNPISGHATLYWYQQILGQGPKLLIQFQNNGVVDDSQLPKDRFSAERLKGVDSTLKIQPAKLEDSAVYLCASSLGPQEDTQYFGPGTRLTVL.

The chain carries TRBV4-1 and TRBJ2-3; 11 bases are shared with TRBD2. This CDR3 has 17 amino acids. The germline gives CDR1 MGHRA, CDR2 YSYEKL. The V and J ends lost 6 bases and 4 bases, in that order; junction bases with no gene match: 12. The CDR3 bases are TGCGCCAGCAGTCTAGCGGGAGGAGGGGGGGGAGCAGATACGCAGTATTTT. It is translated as CASSLAGGGGGADTQYF.

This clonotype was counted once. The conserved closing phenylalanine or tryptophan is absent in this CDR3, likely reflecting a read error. The CDR3 nucleotides read TGCAGTGCCATTTCATTTGAGACCCAGTACCTC. Its protein is CSAISFETQYL. The chain combines TRBV20-1 with TRBJ2-5, with D unresolved. The CDR3 runs 11 residues. V dropped 6 bases and J dropped 5 bases, with 10 bases sitting between them. CDR1 and CDR2 from the germline V gene are DFQATT and SNEGSKA (reference sequence).

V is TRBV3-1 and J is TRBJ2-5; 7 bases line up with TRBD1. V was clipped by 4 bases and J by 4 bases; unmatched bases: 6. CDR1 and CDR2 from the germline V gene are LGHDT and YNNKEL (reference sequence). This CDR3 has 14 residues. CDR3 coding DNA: TGTGCCAGCAGCCGACGTCCAGGGGGAGAGACCCAGTACTTC. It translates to CASSRRPGGETQYF.

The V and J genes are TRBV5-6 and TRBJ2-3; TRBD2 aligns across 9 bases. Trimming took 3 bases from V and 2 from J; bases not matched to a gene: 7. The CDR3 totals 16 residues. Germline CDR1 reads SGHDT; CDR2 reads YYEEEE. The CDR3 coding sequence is TGTGCCAGCAGCTCAGGTGGGACTAGCTACACAGATACGCAGTATTTT. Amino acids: CASSSGGTSYTDTQYF.

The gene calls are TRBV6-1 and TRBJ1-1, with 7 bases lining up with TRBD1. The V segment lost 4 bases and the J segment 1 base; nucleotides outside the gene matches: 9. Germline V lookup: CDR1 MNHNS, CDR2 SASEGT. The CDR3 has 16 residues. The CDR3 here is CASSGDSFRPNTEAFF. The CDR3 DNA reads TGTGCCAGCAGTGGGGACAGTTTCCGACCGAACACTGAAGCTTTCTTT.

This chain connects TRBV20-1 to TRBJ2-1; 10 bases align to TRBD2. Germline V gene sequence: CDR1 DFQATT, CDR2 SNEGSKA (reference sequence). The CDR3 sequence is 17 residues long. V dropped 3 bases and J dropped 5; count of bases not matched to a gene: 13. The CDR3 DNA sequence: TGCAGTGCTAGGCCCCTTCGAGTAGCGGGAGGTCACAATGAGCAGTTCTTC. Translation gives CSARPLRVAGGHNEQFF.

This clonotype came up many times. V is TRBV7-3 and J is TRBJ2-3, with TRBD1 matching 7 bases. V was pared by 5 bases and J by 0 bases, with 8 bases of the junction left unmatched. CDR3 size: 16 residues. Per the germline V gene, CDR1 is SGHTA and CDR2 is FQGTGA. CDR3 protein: CASSPRQGGSTDTQYF. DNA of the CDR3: TGTGCCAGCAGCCCGCGACAGGGCGGGAGCACAGATACGCAGTATTTT.

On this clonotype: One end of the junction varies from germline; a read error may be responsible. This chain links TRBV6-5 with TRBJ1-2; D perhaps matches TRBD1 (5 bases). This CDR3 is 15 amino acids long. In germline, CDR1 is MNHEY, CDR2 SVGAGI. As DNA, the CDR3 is TGTGCCGGCAGTTACTCGACAAGGGGTAACTATGGCTACACCTTC. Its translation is CAGSYSTRGNYGYTF.

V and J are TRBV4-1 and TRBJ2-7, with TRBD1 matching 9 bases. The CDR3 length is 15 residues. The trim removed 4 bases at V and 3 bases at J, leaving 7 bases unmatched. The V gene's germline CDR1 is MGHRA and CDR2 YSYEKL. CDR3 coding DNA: TGCGCCAGCAGCCTGACCGGGACAGGGAACTACGAGCAGTACTTC. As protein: CASSLTGTGNYEQYF.

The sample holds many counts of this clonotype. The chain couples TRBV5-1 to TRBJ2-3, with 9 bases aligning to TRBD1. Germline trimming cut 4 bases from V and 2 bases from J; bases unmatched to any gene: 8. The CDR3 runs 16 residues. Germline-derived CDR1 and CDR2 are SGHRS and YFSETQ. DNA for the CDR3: TGCGCCAGCAGCATACGGGGACAGGGAAACACAGATACGCAGTATTTT. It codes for CASSIRGQGNTDTQYF.

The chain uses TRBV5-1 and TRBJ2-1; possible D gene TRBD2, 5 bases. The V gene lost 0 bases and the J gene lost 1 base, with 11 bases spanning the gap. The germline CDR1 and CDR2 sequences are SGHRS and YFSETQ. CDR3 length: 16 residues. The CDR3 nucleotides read TGCGCCAGCAGCTTGGTGCTAGCCCATTCCTACAATGAGCAGTTCTTC. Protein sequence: CASSLVLAHSYNEQFF.

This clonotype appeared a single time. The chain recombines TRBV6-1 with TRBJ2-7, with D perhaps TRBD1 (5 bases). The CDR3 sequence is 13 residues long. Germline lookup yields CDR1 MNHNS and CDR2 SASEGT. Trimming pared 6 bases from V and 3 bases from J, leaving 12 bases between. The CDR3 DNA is TGTGCCAGCAGCCTACAGGTGGGCTACGAGCAGTACTTC. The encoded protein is CASSLQVGYEQYF.

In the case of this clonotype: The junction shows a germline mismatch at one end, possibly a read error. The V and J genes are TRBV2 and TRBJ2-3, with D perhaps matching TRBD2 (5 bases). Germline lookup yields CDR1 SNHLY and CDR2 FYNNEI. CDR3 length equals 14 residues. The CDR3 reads CASREQRSTDTQYF. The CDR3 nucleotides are TGTGCCAGCCGTGAACAGCGGTCCACAGATACGCAGTATTTT.

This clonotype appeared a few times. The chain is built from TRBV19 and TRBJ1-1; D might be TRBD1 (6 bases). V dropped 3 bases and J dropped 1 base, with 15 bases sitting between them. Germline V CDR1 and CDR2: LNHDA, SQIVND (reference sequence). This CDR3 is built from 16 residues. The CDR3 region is CASSISTGTKNTEAFF. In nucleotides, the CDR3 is TGTGCCAGTAGTATCTCTACCGGGACAAAGAACACTGAAGCTTTCTTT.